What follows are 9 T cell receptor beta chains derived from one specimen sequenced in a study of CXCR3-negative and CXCR3-positive naive CD8 T cells. TRB cDNA was prepared as libraries by UMI-labeled 5' RACE. Using the 5' RACE reads, TCRdb records one entry per CDR3 protein without DNA. This sample carries over 100,000 distinct CDR3 sequences, with 0.25% to 0.35% going to the ten biggest clones. Sequenced sample: naive CXCR3- CD8+ T cells from blood. The subset denotes: CD45RO-CCR7+CD27+CD95- naive CD8+ T cells lacking CXCR3 (TNR3-). The receptors stem from a human donor in good health. Some clones in this sample may be carry-over from other donors' samples.

The rearrangement joins TRBV19 to TRBJ2-1; TCRdb's D call, TRBD2, is unchecked because there is no DNA. The CDR3 consists of 13 residues. The germline V gene has CDR1 LNHDA and CDR2 SQIVND (reference sequence). CDR3 sequence reads: CASGGFLNNEQFF. The full variable domain, with the rest looked up from reference TRBV19 and TRBJ2-1, is DGGITQSPKYLFRKEGQNVTLSCEQNLNHDAMYWYRQDPGQGLRLIYYSQIVNDFQKGDIAEGYSVSREKKESFPLTVTSAQKNPTAFYLCASGGFLNNEQFFGPGTRLTVL.

The CDR3 here is CASSEEIDEQYF. The rearrangement joins TRBV2 to TRBJ2-7. The CDR3 covers 12 residues. Germline V gives CDR1 SNHLY, CDR2 FYNNEI.

V is TRBV29-1 and J is TRBJ2-7; the TCRdb D gene call, TRBD1, has no DNA to confirm it. Per germline, CDR1 SQVTM and CDR2 ANQGSEA. CDR3 length equals 13 residues. This CDR3 reads CSVVGGFPYEQYF.

The gene calls are TRBV29-1 and TRBJ1-2; TCRdb designates TRBD1, a call that cannot be tested without DNA. The CDR3 runs 14 residues. From germline, CDR1 is SQVTM and CDR2 ANQGSEA. CDR3: CSVPGSQGLEGYTF.

The chain carries TRBV15 and TRBJ2-5; TCRdb names TRBD1, which stays unverified in the absence of DNA. The V gene's germline CDR1 is LNHNV and CDR2 YYDKDF (reference sequence). The CDR3 is made up of 12 amino acids. The CDR3 sequence is CATRQGQETQYF.

The gene calls are TRBV19 and TRBJ1-1; TCRdb designates TRBD1, a call that cannot be tested without DNA. The germline gives CDR1 LNHDA, CDR2 SQIVND (reference sequence). CDR3 length: 13 residues. CDR3 loop: CASSISQGTEAFF.

The chain is built from TRBV20-1 and TRBJ2-5; TCRdb reports TRBD1, a call that lacks DNA to check it against. The length of the CDR3 is 15 residues. Germline values: CDR1 DFQATT, CDR2 SNEGSKA (reference sequence). The CDR3: CSARWDRGHQETQYF.

The rearrangement uses TRBV28 and TRBJ2-3; the TCRdb D gene call, TRBD2, has no DNA to confirm it. Germline loops: CDR1 MDHEN, CDR2 SYDVKM. The CDR3 sequence is 16 residues long. The CDR3 reads CASSFILAGYTDTQYF.

This chain uses TRBV7-8 with TRBJ2-5; the TRBD1 assignment by TCRdb is unverifiable without DNA. Germline CDR1 is SGHVS and CDR2 is FQNEAQ. The CDR3 runs 16 residues. The CDR3 loop is CASSPFAGSHQETQYF.